The T cell receptor (beta chain) described here comes from a study of blood T cell repertoires in COVID-19. As for the study in general: COVID-19 samples collected from the United States, Italy and Spain covered acute and convalescent phases. Sample material is recorded as cDNA or gDNA derived from T cells, B-cell-depleted T cells, or PBMCs.

Between the trimmed V and J ends, which lost 2 bases and 3 bases, there was a span of 13 bases. The CDR3 spans 15 residues. The germline V gene has CDR1 MNHEY and CDR2 SVGAGI. Under the authors' procedure: Quantification of nucleated cells was approximated via reference gene primer amplification. The protocol was immunoSEQ multiplex PCR, while the TCRdb copy is restricted to in-frame clones and leaves out a portion. V and J calls plus clone size are reproduced from that table; the DNA served to infer D and trimming. The profile covers around 97,000 clones, with nearly 85% appearing a single time and approximately 12% taken by the ten largest.

The sequencing input was peripheral blood. This clonotype was obtained from a human donor in a cohort sampled during active or convalescent COVID-19. The V and J genes are TRBV6-5 and TRBJ1-1; D is unresolved. The CDR3 spells CASSYDWRPDTEAFF. In DNA form, the CDR3 reads TGTGCCAGCAGTTACGACTGGCGGCCAGACACTGAAGCTTTCTTT.